The table lists the clone carrying this T cell receptor (beta chain) with many counts. Germline V gene data show CDR1 as SQVTM and CDR2 as ANQGSEA. CDR3 size: 12 residues. V lost 0 bases and J lost 5, with 8 bases in between. MiXCR was run by TCRdb on the RT-PCR reads, yielding one entry per CDR3 protein. The repertoire holds almost 700,000 distinct CDR3 sequences, with approximately 15% as singletons. V gene TRBV29-1 combines with J gene TRBJ2-7; the D is unclear. This TCR derives from a female donor in good health, serving as a healthy control. Sequenced sample: memory CD4+ T cells from blood. The chain's CDR3 is CSVEEMGNEQYF. CDR3 DNA: TGCAGCGTTGAAGAAATGGGTAACGAGCAGTACTTC.